This is a list of T cell receptor beta chains from one sample in a study of shared clonotypes between healthy human individuals. TCRdb's copy holds only in-frame clones and misses some; the assay was immunoSEQ multiplex PCR. Of nearly 2 million clones listed, roughly 94% are singletons. Specimen: naive CD8+ T cells sorted from blood. Receptors were obtained from a man aged 18 to 29 in good health. Both conserved end residues are part of each CDR3. The D gene is left open where the match is weak. Only part of the rows carry a size: once, few, many, or a class if the clone is expanded.

V gene: TRBV10-3
D gene: -
clone size: -
J gene: TRBJ1-1
CDR3 DNA: TGTGCCATCAGTGAAAGGGGGTGGACTGAAGCTTTCTTT
CDR3 protein: CAISERGWTEAFF

V gene: TRBV9
D gene: TRBD1
clone size: -
J gene: TRBJ1-2
CDR3 DNA: TGTGCCAGCAGCGTAGAGGACAGGGTGAGGTATGGCTACACCTTC
CDR3 protein: CASSVEDRVRYGYTF

V gene: TRBV7-9
D gene: -
clone size: -
J gene: TRBJ2-5
CDR3 DNA: TGTGCCAGCAGCTCCCTAAACCAAGAGACCCAGTACTTC
CDR3 protein: CASSSLNQETQYF

V gene: TRBV28
D gene: TRBD1
clone size: once
J gene: TRBJ2-3
CDR3 DNA: TGTGCCAGCAGTTTGCCCGGGACAGGGAATTATTTT
CDR3 protein: CASSLPGTGNYF

V gene: TRBV5-6
D gene: TRBD1
clone size: -
J gene: TRBJ1-1
CDR3 DNA: TGTGCCAGCAGTATACAGGGGATGAACACTGAAGCTTTCTTT
CDR3 protein: CASSIQGMNTEAFF

V gene: TRBV10-3
D gene: -
clone size: -
J gene: TRBJ1-3
CDR3 DNA: TGTGCCATCAGTGAGTCGGTGGGCGGACCGCAAAACACCATATATTTT
CDR3 protein: CAISESVGGPQNTIYF

V gene: TRBV27
D gene: -
clone size: -
J gene: TRBJ2-1
CDR3 DNA: TGTGCCAGCAGTGGAGGAACCAACTCCTACAATGAGCAGTTCTTC
CDR3 protein: CASSGGTNSYNEQFF

V gene: TRBV7-2
D gene: TRBD2
clone size: -
J gene: TRBJ2-7
CDR3 DNA: TGTGCCAGCAGCTCACCTCTCGGGACTAGGGTCTACGAGCAGTACTTC
CDR3 protein: CASSSPLGTRVYEQYF

V gene: TRBV4-2
D gene: -
clone size: -
J gene: TRBJ1-1
CDR3 DNA: TGTGCCAGCAGCCAAGTTTACAGGGAGGTGAACACTGAAGCTTTCTTT
CDR3 protein: CASSQVYREVNTEAFF

V gene: TRBV7-8
D gene: -
clone size: -
J gene: TRBJ2-7
CDR3 DNA: TGTGCCAGCAGCCCGCCGTCACCTGATTCCTACGAGCAGTACTTC
CDR3 protein: CASSPPSPDSYEQYF

V gene: TRBV29-1
D gene: -
clone size: -
J gene: TRBJ2-7
CDR3 DNA: TGCAGCGTTCAGGCCAGGGAGAGCTACGAGCAGTACTTC
CDR3 protein: CSVQARESYEQYF

V gene: TRBV4-1
D gene: -
clone size: once
J gene: TRBJ1-1
CDR3 DNA: TGCGCCAGCAGCCAAGCGGGGGGTTGGAGCACTGAAGCTTTCTTT
CDR3 protein: CASSQAGGWSTEAFF

V gene: TRBV27
D gene: -
clone size: -
J gene: TRBJ2-7
CDR3 DNA: TGTGCCAGCAGTCTCTCCCTGGGGGGAGAGCAGTACTTC
CDR3 protein: CASSLSLGGEQYF

V gene: TRBV7-9
D gene: -
clone size: -
J gene: TRBJ2-7
CDR3 DNA: TGTGCCAGCAGCTTGACCTGGTCTCCCTCCTACGAGCAGTACTTC
CDR3 protein: CASSLTWSPSYEQYF

V gene: TRBV19
D gene: -
clone size: -
J gene: TRBJ1-1
CDR3 DNA: TGTGCCAGTAGTATCGGGGGGTCCCCTGAAGCTTTCTTT
CDR3 protein: CASSIGGSPEAFF

V gene: TRBV27
D gene: TRBD2
clone size: -
J gene: TRBJ2-1
CDR3 DNA: TGTGCCAGCAGCCCTGGACTAGCCTACAATGAGCAGTTCTTC
CDR3 protein: CASSPGLAYNEQFF

V gene: TRBV7-2
D gene: -
clone size: -
J gene: TRBJ2-2
CDR3 DNA: TGTGCCAGCAGCTTACTAGCGCGCCCGAATGGCGGGGAGCTGTTTTTT
CDR3 protein: CASSLLARPNGGELFF

V gene: TRBV29-1
D gene: -
clone size: -
J gene: TRBJ2-1
CDR3 DNA: TGCAGCGTTGAAGACGCCCTCTACAATGAGCAGTTCTTC
CDR3 protein: CSVEDALYNEQFF

V gene: TRBV5-4
D gene: -
clone size: -
J gene: TRBJ2-5
CDR3 DNA: TGTGCCAGCAGCTATTCATGGACTGGCAAAGAGACCCAGTACTTC
CDR3 protein: CASSYSWTGKETQYF

V gene: TRBV4-3
D gene: -
clone size: -
J gene: TRBJ2-1
CDR3 DNA: TGCGCCAGCAGCCAAGCGGGAGTAGCGACAAACTCCTACAATGAGCAGTTCTTC
CDR3 protein: CASSQAGVATNSYNEQFF

V gene: TRBV2
D gene: -
clone size: -
J gene: TRBJ1-2
CDR3 DNA: TGTGCCAGCAGTGAACAAGTGGATTATGGCTACACCTTC
CDR3 protein: CASSEQVDYGYTF

V gene: TRBV14
D gene: -
clone size: -
J gene: TRBJ2-1
CDR3 DNA: TGTGCCAGCAGCCTCTCCCTAGGGTTCAATGAGCAGTTCTTC
CDR3 protein: CASSLSLGFNEQFF

V gene: TRBV28
D gene: TRBD1
clone size: -
J gene: TRBJ2-2
CDR3 DNA: TGTGCCAGCAGCTTGACAGGGCACACCGGGGAGCTGTTTTTT
CDR3 protein: CASSLTGHTGELFF

V gene: TRBV9
D gene: -
clone size: -
J gene: TRBJ1-3
CDR3 DNA: TGTGCCAGCAGCCCGGATCTCTCTGGAAACACCATATATTTT
CDR3 protein: CASSPDLSGNTIYF

V gene: TRBV5-6
D gene: -
clone size: -
J gene: TRBJ2-1
CDR3 DNA: TGTGCCAGCTTCCCACGAGGGGGTTACAATGAGCAGTTCTTC
CDR3 protein: CASFPRGGYNEQFF

V gene: TRBV6-5
D gene: -
clone size: -
J gene: TRBJ1-6
CDR3 DNA: TGTGCCAGCTTACAGGGAGCGACCTATAATTCACCCCTCCACTTT
CDR3 protein: CASLQGATYNSPLHF

V gene: TRBV6-5
D gene: TRBD2
clone size: -
J gene: TRBJ2-1
CDR3 DNA: TGTGCCAGCACCCACCTAGCGGGAGGTTACAATGAGCAGTTCTTC
CDR3 protein: CASTHLAGGYNEQFF

V gene: TRBV21-1
D gene: -
clone size: -
J gene: TRBJ1-1
CDR3 DNA: TGTGCCAGCAGCAAACTCTCCAGGGAATTTTGGAACACTGAAGCTTTCTTT
CDR3 protein: CASSKLSREFWNTEAFF

V gene: TRBV27
D gene: TRBD2
clone size: -
J gene: TRBJ2-7
CDR3 DNA: TGTGCCAGCAGTCCCCCGGGACTAGCGGGAGGAGAGCAGTACTTC
CDR3 protein: CASSPPGLAGGEQYF